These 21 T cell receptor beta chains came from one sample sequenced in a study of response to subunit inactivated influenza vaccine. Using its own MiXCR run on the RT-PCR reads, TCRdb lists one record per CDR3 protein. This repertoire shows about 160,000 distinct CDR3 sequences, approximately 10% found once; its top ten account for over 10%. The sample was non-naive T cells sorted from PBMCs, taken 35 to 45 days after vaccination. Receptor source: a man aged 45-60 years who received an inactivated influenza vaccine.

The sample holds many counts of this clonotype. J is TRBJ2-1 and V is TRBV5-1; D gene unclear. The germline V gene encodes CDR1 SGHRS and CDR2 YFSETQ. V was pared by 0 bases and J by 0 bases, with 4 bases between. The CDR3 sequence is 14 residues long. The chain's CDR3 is CASSLGSSYNEQFF. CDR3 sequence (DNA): TGCGCCAGCAGCTTGGGTAGCTCCTACAATGAGCAGTTCTTC.

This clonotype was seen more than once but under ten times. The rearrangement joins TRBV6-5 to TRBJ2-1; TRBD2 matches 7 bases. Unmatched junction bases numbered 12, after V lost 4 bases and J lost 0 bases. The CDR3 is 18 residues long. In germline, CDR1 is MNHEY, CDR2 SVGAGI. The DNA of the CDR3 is TGTGCCAGCAGTTCTGGGCGGGAGCCCCTGAGCTCCTACAATGAGCAGTTCTTC. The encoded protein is CASSSGREPLSSYNEQFF.

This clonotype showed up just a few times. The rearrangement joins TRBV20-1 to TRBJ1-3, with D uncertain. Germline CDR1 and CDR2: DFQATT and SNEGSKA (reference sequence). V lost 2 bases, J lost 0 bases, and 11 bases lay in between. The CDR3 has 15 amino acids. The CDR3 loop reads CSARPGSFSGNTIYF. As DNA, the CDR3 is TGCAGTGCTAGACCCGGAAGTTTCTCTGGAAACACCATATATTTT.

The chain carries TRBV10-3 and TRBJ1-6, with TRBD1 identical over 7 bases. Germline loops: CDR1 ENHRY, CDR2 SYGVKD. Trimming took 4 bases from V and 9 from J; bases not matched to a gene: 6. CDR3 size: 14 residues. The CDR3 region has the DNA TGTGCCATCAGTGCCACAGGGGACAGTTCACCCCTCCACTTT. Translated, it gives CAISATGDSSPLHF.

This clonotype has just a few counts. Here the CDR3 DNA reads TGTGCCAGCAGTTCCAACCTGTATCAGCCCCAGCATTTT. It is translated as CASSSNLYQPQHF. The rearrangement joins TRBV12-3 or TRBV12-4 to TRBJ1-5, with no clear D. This CDR3 has 13 amino acids. V gave up 4 bases and J gave up 5 bases, with 9 bases separating them.

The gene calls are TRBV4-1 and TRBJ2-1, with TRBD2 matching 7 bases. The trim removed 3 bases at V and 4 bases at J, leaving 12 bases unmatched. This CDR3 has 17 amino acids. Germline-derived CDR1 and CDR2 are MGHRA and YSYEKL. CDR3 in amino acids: CASSQGGNRLAYNEQFF. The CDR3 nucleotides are TGCGCCAGCAGCCAGGGAGGAAACCGACTAGCATACAATGAGCAGTTCTTC.

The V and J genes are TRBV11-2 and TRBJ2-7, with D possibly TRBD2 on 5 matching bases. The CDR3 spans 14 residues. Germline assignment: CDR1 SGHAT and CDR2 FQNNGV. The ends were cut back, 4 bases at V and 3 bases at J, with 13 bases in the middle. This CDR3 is CASSSGLGSYEQYF. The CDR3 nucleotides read TGTGCCAGCAGCTCGGGGTTGGGGAGCTACGAGCAGTACTTC.

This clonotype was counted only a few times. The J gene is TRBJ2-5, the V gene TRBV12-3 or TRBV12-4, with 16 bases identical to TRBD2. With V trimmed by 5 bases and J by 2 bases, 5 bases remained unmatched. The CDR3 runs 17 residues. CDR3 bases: TGTGCCAGCAGTCCCCCGGGACTAGCGGGGGGGCAAGAGACCCAGTACTTC. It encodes CASSPPGLAGGQETQYF.

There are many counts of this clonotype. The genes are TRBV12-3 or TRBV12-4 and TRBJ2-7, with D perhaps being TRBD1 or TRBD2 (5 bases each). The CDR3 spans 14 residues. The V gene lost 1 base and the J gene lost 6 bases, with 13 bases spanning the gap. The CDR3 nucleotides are TGTGCCAGCAGTTTAGAGAGGGGATGGGGCGAGCAGTACTTC. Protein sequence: CASSLERGWGEQYF.

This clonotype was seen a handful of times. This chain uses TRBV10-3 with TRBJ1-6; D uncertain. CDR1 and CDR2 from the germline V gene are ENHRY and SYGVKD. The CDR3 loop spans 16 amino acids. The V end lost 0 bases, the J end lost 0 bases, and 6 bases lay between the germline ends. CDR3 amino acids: CAISESVGSYNSPLHF. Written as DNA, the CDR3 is TGTGCCATCAGTGAGTCGGTGGGCTCCTATAATTCACCCCTCCACTTT.

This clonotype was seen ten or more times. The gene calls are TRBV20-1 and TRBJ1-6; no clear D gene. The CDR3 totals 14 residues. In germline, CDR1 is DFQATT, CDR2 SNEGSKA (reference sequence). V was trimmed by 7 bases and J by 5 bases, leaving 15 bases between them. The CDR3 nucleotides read TGCAGTGTTCTCGGGGAGCTCAATAATTCACCCCTCCACTTT. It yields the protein CSVLGELNNSPLHF.

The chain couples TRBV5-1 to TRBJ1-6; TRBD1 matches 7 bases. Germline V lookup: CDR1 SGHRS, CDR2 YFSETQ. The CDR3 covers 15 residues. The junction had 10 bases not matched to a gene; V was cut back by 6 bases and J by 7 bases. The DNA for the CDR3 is TGCGCCAGCACCAGGTCGGGACAGCCAAATTCACCCCTCCACTTT. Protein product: CASTRSGQPNSPLHF.

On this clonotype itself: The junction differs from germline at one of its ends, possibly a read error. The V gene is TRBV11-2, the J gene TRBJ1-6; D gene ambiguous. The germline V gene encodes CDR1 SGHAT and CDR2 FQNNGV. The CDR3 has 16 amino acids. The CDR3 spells CACSLASGSSNSPLHF. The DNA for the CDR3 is TGTGCCTGCAGCTTAGCCTCCGGGTCCTCGAATTCACCCCTCCACTTT.

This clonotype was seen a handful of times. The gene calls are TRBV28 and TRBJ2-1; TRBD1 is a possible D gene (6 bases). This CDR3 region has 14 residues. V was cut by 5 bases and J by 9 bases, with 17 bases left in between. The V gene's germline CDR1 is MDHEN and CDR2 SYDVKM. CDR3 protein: CASSRRNIRGEQFF. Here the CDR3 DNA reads TGTGCCAGCAGTCGCCGTAATATCAGGGGTGAGCAGTTCTTC.

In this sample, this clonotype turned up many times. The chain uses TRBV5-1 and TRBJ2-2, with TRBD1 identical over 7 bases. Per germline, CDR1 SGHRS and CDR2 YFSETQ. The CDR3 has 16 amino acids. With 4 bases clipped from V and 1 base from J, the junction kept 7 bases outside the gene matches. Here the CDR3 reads CASSRQGQRNTGELFF. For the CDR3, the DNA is TGCGCCAGCAGCCGCCAGGGACAGAGGAACACCGGGGAGCTGTTTTTT.

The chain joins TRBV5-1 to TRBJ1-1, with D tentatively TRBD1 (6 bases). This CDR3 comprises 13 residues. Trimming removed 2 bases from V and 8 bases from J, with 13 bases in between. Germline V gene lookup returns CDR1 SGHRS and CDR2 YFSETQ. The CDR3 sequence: CASSFLLRGEAFF. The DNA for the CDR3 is TGCGCCAGCAGCTTTTTACTCAGGGGAGAAGCTTTCTTT.

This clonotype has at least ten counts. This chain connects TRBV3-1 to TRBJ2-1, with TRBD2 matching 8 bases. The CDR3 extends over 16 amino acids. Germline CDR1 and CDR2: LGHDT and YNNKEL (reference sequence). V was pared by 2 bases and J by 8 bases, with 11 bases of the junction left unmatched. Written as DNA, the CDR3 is TGTGCCAGCAGCCAATTTGTACTAGCGGTTTTTGATGAGCAGTTCTTC. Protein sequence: CASSQFVLAVFDEQFF.

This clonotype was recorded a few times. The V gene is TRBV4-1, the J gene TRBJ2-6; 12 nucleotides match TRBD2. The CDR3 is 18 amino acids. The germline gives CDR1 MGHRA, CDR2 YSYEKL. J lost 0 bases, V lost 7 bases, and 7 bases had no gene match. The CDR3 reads CASNPGLAGPSGANVLTF. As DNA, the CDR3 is TGCGCCAGCAATCCGGGACTAGCGGGTCCCTCTGGGGCCAACGTCCTGACTTTC.

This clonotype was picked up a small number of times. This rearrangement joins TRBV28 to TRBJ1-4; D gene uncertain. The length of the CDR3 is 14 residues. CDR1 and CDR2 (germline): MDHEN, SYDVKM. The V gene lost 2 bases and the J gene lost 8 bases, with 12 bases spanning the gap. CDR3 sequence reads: CASSLLVTREKLFF. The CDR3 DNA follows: TGTGCCAGCAGTTTACTTGTAACGAGGGAAAAACTGTTTTTT.

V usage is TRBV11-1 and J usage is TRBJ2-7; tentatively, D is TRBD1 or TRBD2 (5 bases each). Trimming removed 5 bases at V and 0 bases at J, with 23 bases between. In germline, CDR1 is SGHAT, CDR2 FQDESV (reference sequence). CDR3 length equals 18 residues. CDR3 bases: TGTGCCAGCAGCAATCCGGGGCCGCCTACGACCTCCTCCTACGAGCAGTACTTC. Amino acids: CASSNPGPPTTSSYEQYF.

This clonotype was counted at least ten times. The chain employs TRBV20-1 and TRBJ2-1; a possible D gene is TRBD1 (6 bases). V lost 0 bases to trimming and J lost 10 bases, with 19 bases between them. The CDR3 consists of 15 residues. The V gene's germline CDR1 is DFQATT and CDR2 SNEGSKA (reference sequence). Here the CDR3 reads CSARDSRDSRGEQFF. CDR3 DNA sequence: TGCAGTGCTAGAGATAGTCGGGATTCGAGGGGGGAGCAGTTCTTC.